Sequencing of this TCR beta chain was carried out in a study of shared clonotypes between healthy human individuals. Study-level findings and limits: The sampled material consisted only of blood, and tissue repertoires are likely to differ.

Spread over ten immunoSEQ deep assay plates, unsorted PBMC DNA underwent sequencing. Generated by immunoSEQ multiplex PCR, the TCRdb table keeps only in-frame clones and is missing some. The sample lists 450,000 to 500,000 clones; more than 65% were seen once. From germline, CDR1 is MNHEY and CDR2 SMNVEV (reference sequence). V shed 3 bases and J shed 5 bases, with 13 bases lying between them. This CDR3 spans 14 amino acids. This clone was seen a single time. Its antigen is unknown. The source of this sequence is a woman aged 40 to 50 in good health. Some clones in this sample may be carry-over from other donors' samples. This chain uses TRBV27 with TRBJ1-2; D gene ambiguous. Sequences were obtained from PBMCs. The CDR3 is CASSLGPRVYGYTF. CDR3 DNA sequence: TGTGCCAGCAGTTTGGGCCCGAGGGTTTATGGCTACACCTTC.